These 13 T cell receptor beta chains came from one sample sequenced in a study of Graves' ophthalmopathy and Graves' hyperthyroidism. Amplified material comprised TCR beta CDR3 regions derived from RNA transcripts. First-round RT-PCR employed HTBI primers, with a second-round multiplex PCR after it. TCRdb redid the calling of the multiplex PCR reads with MiXCR, one entry per CDR3 protein. The sample has approximately 640,000 distinct CDR3 sequences, roughly 41% seen once. The sequenced sample consisted of peripheral blood. These receptors came from an adult man with Graves' ophthalmopathy.

This clonotype has a single count. A read error may account for a junction end that differs from germline. The CDR3 region has the DNA TGCAGTACTAGAGATGAAGGCTACGCTAATGAAAAACTGTTTTTT. Protein sequence: CSTRDEGYANEKLFF. The rearrangement links TRBV20-1 to TRBJ1-4; no firm D call. The germline V gene has CDR1 DFQATT and CDR2 SNEGSKA (reference sequence). CDR3 length: 15 amino acids.

This clonotype was seen many times. This chain joins TRBV29-1 and TRBJ1-1; D is ambiguous. CDR1 SQVTM and CDR2 ANQGSEA come from the germline V gene. V dropped 5 bases and J dropped 0 bases, with 13 bases sitting between them. The CDR3 runs to 14 residues. CDR3 in DNA: TGCAGCGTTAAATCAAGGCTTATGAACACTGAAGCTTTCTTT. It encodes CSVKSRLMNTEAFF.

This clonotype was counted a few times. This sequence joins TRBV4-3 and TRBJ1-5, with unresolved D. The CDR3 loop spans 15 amino acids. Germline CDR1 reads LGHNA; CDR2 reads YSLEER. The V end was cut by 4 bases, the J end by 1 base, with 11 bases between. DNA of the CDR3: TGCGCCAGCAGCCCACGGCACCAAAGCAATCAGCCCCAGCATTTT. This codes for CASSPRHQSNQPQHF.

V gene TRBV19 combines with J gene TRBJ2-7, with D possibly being TRBD2 (5 bases). CDR1 and CDR2 from the germline V gene are LNHDA and SQIVND (reference sequence). V gave up 5 bases and J gave up 5 bases, with 16 bases separating them. This CDR3 contains 14 residues. For the CDR3, the DNA is TGTGCCAGTAGTGTTGGACTCCCGGAGGACGAGCAGTACTTC. Protein product: CASSVGLPEDEQYF.

V gene TRBV25-1 combines with J gene TRBJ2-1; no definite D call. Germline assignment: CDR1 MGHDK and CDR2 SYGVNS. Trimming shortened V by 3 bases and J by 0 bases, and 9 bases separated the two germline ends. The CDR3 is 15 amino acids. The CDR3 sequence: CASSDEKSSYNEQFF. For the CDR3, the DNA is TGTGCCAGCAGTGATGAGAAGAGCTCCTACAATGAGCAGTTCTTC.

This clonotype was seen ten or more times. This sequence joins TRBV7-7 and TRBJ2-7; D is possibly TRBD1 (6 bases). Germline CDR1 is SSHAT and CDR2 is FNYEAQ (reference sequence). V was trimmed by 1 base and J by 3 bases, leaving 7 bases between them. This CDR3 has 13 amino acids. The CDR3 bases are TGTGCCAGCAGCTTAGGACAGGACTACGAGCAGTACTTC. Residues: CASSLGQDYEQYF. Supplemented by reference TRBV7-7 and TRBJ2-7, the full variable domain reads GAGVSQSPRYKVTKRGQDVTLRCDPISSHATLYWYQQALGQGPEFLTYFNYEAQPDKSGLPSDRFSAERPEGSISTLTIQRTEQRDSAMYRCASSLGQDYEQYFGPGTRLTVT.

This clonotype was counted many times. This sequence joins TRBV5-1 and TRBJ1-1, with D perhaps TRBD1 (5 bases). V lost 1 base and J lost 5, with 12 bases in between. This CDR3 contains 14 residues. The germline CDR1 and CDR2 sequences are SGHRS and YFSETQ. CDR3 residues: CASSLYIRGTEAFF. In DNA, the CDR3 is TGCGCCAGCAGCTTGTACATAAGGGGAACTGAAGCTTTCTTT.

About this clonotype itself: Germline is not matched at one junction end, which may reflect a read error. The rearrangement joins TRBV5-1 to TRBJ2-6; maybe TRBD2 (6 bases). Germline lookup yields CDR1 SGHRS and CDR2 YFSETQ. The CDR3 sequence is 13 residues long. The CDR3 DNA follows: TGTGCCAGCGGACTACAGGGGGCCAACGTCCTGACTTTC. Translated, it gives CASGLQGANVLTF.

This clonotype came up many times. This chain uses TRBV20-1 with TRBJ2-7, with 9 bases matching TRBD2. The germline V gene has CDR1 DFQATT and CDR2 SNEGSKA (reference sequence). J was trimmed by 3 bases and V by 6 bases; bases with no gene match: 3. CDR3 length equals 12 residues. The CDR3 nucleotides are TGCAGTGCCCGACTAGCGGTCTACGAGCAGTACTTC. Its protein is CSARLAVYEQYF.

This clonotype was found many times. The chain carries TRBV11-2 and TRBJ1-6, with D possibly being TRBD1 (5 bases). The CDR3 runs 15 residues. Per the germline V gene, CDR1 is SGHAT and CDR2 is FQNNGV. V lost 4 bases, J lost 4 bases, and 11 bases lay in between. CDR3 coding DNA: TGTGCCAGCAGCTCCTTGTCAGGGTATAATTCACCCCTCCACTTT. Protein: CASSSLSGYNSPLHF. Full variable domain (rest looked up from reference TRBV11-2 and TRBJ1-6): EAGVAQSPRYKIIEKRQSVAFWCNPISGHATLYWYQQILGQGPKLLIQFQNNGVVDDSQLPKDRFSAERLKGVDSTLKIQPAKLEDSAVYLCASSSLSGYNSPLHFGNGTRLTVT.

This clonotype was recorded many times. The chain uses TRBV5-1 and TRBJ2-2; TRBD1 matches at 8 bases. V shed 4 bases and J 5 bases; nucleotides not matched to a gene: 4. This CDR3 has 14 residues. Germline lookup yields CDR1 SGHRS and CDR2 YFSETQ. The CDR3 nucleotides are TGCGCCAGCAGCCGTCGACAGGGGACCGGGGAGCTGTTTTTT. Protein: CASSRRQGTGELFF.

This clonotype was detected many times. The rearrangement links TRBV9 to TRBJ1-6; D is unclear. CDR1 and CDR2 from the germline V gene are SGDLS and YYNGEE. The V gene lost 2 bases and the J gene lost 7 bases, with 4 bases spanning the gap. The CDR3 is 12 residues long. The CDR3 DNA is TGTGCCAGCAGCGTGGCCAATTCACCCCTCCACTTT. This gives the protein CASSVANSPLHF.

There are many counts of this clonotype. The J gene is TRBJ1-1, the V gene TRBV24-1; no firm D call. This CDR3 is built from 13 residues. The V end was cut by 4 bases, the J end by 0 bases, with 5 bases between. Germline V CDR1 and CDR2: KGHDR, SFDVKD. The CDR3 spells CATSDLLNTEAFF. In DNA, the CDR3 is TGTGCCACCAGTGACCTTTTGAACACTGAAGCTTTCTTT.